This is a list of T cell receptor beta chains from one sample in a study of blood T cell repertoires in COVID-19. The table came from immunoSEQ multiplex PCR; TCRdb's copy has only in-frame clones and leaves some out. The table includes around 200,000 clones, roughly 80% detected once. Sequenced: peripheral blood. Receptor source: a woman of 80 years or more with acute or convalescent COVID-19. The CDR3 runs from the conserved cysteine through the conserved F or W.

TRBV5-8,CASSPPAGRNPKLFF
TRBV9,CASSAGGDPGYTF
TRBV28,CASKGTRNEKLFF
TRBV5-1,CASSLSGGERSKTQYF
TRBV24-1,CATSRRELAGDYEQFF
TRBV7-2,CASSPAGREGYGYTF
TRBV2,CASSVKQGAVTEAFF
TRBV11-2,CASRLAGGGTGELFF
TRBV7-2,CASRRTGGSSSNSPLHF
TRBV19,CASSDVAGGPGNEQFF
TRBV19,CASSADSRTGNTIYF
TRBV28,CASSLSSGRPEAFF
TRBV30,CALTQQGGGTEAFF
TRBV7-3,CASSAGLAGSEGRGDTQYF
TRBV9,CASSSRGAPLNTGELFF
TRBV10-3,CAIPGQENTIYF
TRBV3-1/TRBV3-2,CASSQDSGFGNTIYF
TRBV15,CATSRDRGQRAYNSPLHF
TRBV11-3,CASSLYSGVGETQYF
TRBV11-2,CASSFGTSGNYNEQFF
TRBV5-1,CASSLGTDSSYEQYF
TRBV2,CASRAPSGGNTGELFF
TRBV5-1,CASSGSGTDNEKLFF
TRBV11-2,CASSLGGGYGYTF
TRBV6-6,CASSLQGAGSGANVLTF